This TCR beta chain stems from a study of beta chain features in type 1 diabetes. About the research overall: Cell yields, gender and age were comparable in patients and healthy donors.

Findings of the study overall: VDJ junctions from patients with type 1 diabetes contained fewer insertions and more deletions. Among patients with Type 1 diabetes, TCRB CDR3s were moderately but significantly shorter in every one of the four CD4+ subsets.

The authors reverse transcribed all of the isolated RNA, so sequencing captured expressed TCRB transcripts. Profiling relied on immunoSEQ multiplex PCR, and the TCRdb table lists in-frame clones only, not all of them. The sample yields around 180,000 clones, roughly 8% seen once. V was cut by 2 bases and J by 5 bases, with 9 bases left in between. The CDR3 has 13 residues. Germline V lookup: CDR1 KGHSH, CDR2 LQKENI. Only one heparinised blood draw was taken per donor, and its volume averaged roughly 0.12 L. This clone was seen ten or more times. The target antigen is unknown. This sample includes further DNA sequences coding for the same CDR3.

J is TRBJ1-1 and V is TRBV18; D not certain. The sample taken for sequencing was central memory CD4+ T cells from blood. The TCR sequence derives from a man aged 18 to 35 with type 1 diabetes. CDR3 DNA: TGTGCCAGCTCACCAGGCAGATTAACTGAAGCTTTCTTT. It specifies CASSPGRLTEAFF.